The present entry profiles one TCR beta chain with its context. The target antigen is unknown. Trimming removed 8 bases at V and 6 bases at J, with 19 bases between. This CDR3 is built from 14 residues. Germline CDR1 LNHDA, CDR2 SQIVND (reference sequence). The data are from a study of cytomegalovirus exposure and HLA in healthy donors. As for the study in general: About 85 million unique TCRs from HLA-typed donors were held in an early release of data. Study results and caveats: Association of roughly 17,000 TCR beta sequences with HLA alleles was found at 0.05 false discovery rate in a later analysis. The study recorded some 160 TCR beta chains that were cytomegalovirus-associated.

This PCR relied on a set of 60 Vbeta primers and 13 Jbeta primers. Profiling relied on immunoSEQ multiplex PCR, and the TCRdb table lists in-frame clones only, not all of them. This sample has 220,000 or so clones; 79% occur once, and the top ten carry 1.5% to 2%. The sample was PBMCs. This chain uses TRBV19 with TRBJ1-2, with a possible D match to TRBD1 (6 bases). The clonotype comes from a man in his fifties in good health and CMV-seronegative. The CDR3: CASLSGRGGDGYTF. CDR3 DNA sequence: TGTGCCAGTCTGAGCGGCAGGGGAGGGGATGGCTACACCTTC.